This entry describes one TCR beta chain. What it binds is unknown. The read comes to an end 3 residues before the CDR3 does, leaving the germline J gene to fill in the end. Other nucleotide sequences from this sample produce the same CDR3. Generated by immunoSEQ multiplex PCR, the TCRdb table keeps only in-frame clones and is missing some. This sample's table has around 27,000 clones. The data originate from a study of TET2 disruption in CD19-targeted CAR T cells. V dropped 2 bases and J dropped 6 bases, with 18 bases sitting between them. Germline V gene lookup returns CDR1 ENHRY and CDR2 SYGVKD. The CDR3 is 16 amino acids. Treatment meaning: autologous CTL019 cells: CD19 CAR with 4-1BB and CD3 zeta domains. A CD19 CAR with TCR zeta and 4-1BB domains was used. Leukapheresis of peripheral blood supplied the T cells used to manufacture CTL019.

The TCR sequence derives from a man between 70 and 80 years old with chronic lymphocytic leukemia. The sequences come from CD8- CAR+ T cells sorted from cultured blood T cells, collected for CD19 CAR T cell therapy. Subset denoted: CD8-negative CAR-positive T cells from the infusion product. V usage is TRBV10-3 and J usage is TRBJ2-3; D perhaps matches TRBD1 (6 bases). Partial CDR3 DNA: TGTGCCATCAGTGAGCCGGGACAAGGAATTGGGGATACG. Translating gives CAISEPGQGIGDT. The whole CDR3 protein is CAISEPGQGIGDTQYF.